Here is one T cell receptor beta chain with its context. Its antigen is undetermined. These data originate in a study of shared clonotypes between healthy human individuals. At the level of the study: The study used three CD4 naive, three CD4 memory, two CD8 naive and one CD8 memory plate per donor. Notes on the study in general: Relative to their counterparts shared across all four donors, non-shared clonotypes exhibited diminished generation probabilities.

Authors' analysis steps: Sequence data from immunoSEQ were junction-only and lacked quality scores; consequently, filtering differed. Clones were read by immunoSEQ multiplex PCR, and TCRdb kept only the in-frame ones, dropping some. D and trimming come from the DNA, and the V and J calls and clone size come from that table. Of fewer than 850,000 clones in the sample, roughly 96% were seen once. Only CD45RO-negative cells positively selected for CCR7 counted as naive CD8 cells, so terminally differentiated effector memory CD45RA+ cells were excluded. CDR1 and CDR2 (germline): MDHEN, SYDVKM. Trimming left V 5 bases short and J 8 bases short, with 18 bases between. This CDR3 has 14 residues.

The chain is built from TRBV28 and TRBJ1-1; no definite D call. The clonotype comes from a man aged 25-45 years in good health. The sequencing sample was made of naive CD8+ T cells sorted from blood. Here the CDR3 reads CASSPQFGRAEAFF. As DNA, the CDR3 is TGTGCCAGCAGTCCTCAGTTTGGGCGGGCAGAAGCTTTCTTT.